Presented here are 19 T cell receptor beta chains from one specimen sequenced in a study of CD8 T cells in Susac syndrome. After extraction with the RNeasy kit, about 0.5 to 1 ug of the RNA was reverse transcribed using random hexamers. TCRdb reprocessed the immunoSEQ multiplex PCR reads via MiXCR and lists one record per CDR3 protein. The table includes 150,000 to 200,000 distinct CDR3 sequences, approximately 94% detected once. Sequenced input: CD4+ T cells from PBMCs. These receptors were taken from a human donor with multiple sclerosis.

This chain joins TRBV9 and TRBJ2-2; 11 bases align to TRBD2. The CDR3 consists of 16 residues. Germline V gene data show CDR1 as SGDLS and CDR2 as YYNGEE. J gave up 13 bases and V 0 bases, and 11 bases lay outside the gene matches. The CDR3 DNA sequence: TGTGCCAGCAGCGTAGCTGCCCTAGCGGGAGGCCACGTGCTGTTTTTT. Amino acid sequence: CASSVAALAGGHVLFF.

The chain is built from TRBV20-1 and TRBJ1-4, with TRBD1 as a possible D gene (6 bases). CDR3 length: 14 residues. Trimming pared 6 bases from V and 3 bases from J, leaving 14 bases between. Per germline, CDR1 DFQATT and CDR2 SNEGSKA (reference sequence). The CDR3 sequence: CSARPGASNEKLFF. As DNA, the CDR3 is TGCAGTGCACGTCCAGGGGCATCTAATGAAAAACTGTTTTTT.

The chain combines TRBV20-1 with TRBJ2-1; D is uncertain. The CDR3 spans 16 residues. Germline CDR1 DFQATT, CDR2 SNEGSKA (reference sequence). The V and J ends lost 1 base and 0 bases respectively, with 13 bases between them. CDR3 DNA: TGCAGTGCTAGAGTATCGGGTGCTCGCTCCTACAATGAGCAGTTCTTC. It translates to CSARVSGARSYNEQFF.

The V and J genes are TRBV6-6 and TRBJ2-1, with 9 bases fitting TRBD2. This CDR3 spans 13 amino acids. Germline lookup yields CDR1 MNHNY and CDR2 SVGAGI (reference sequence). Unmatched junction bases numbered 2, after V lost 7 bases and J lost 4 bases. As DNA, the CDR3 is TGTGCCAGCACTAGCGGGAATTACAATGAGCAGTTCTTC. Translation: CASTSGNYNEQFF.

This chain joins TRBV27 and TRBJ2-3; 15 bases line up with TRBD2. The ends lost 4 bases at V and 4 bases at J; junction bases unmatched: 9. The CDR3 runs to 18 residues. The germline V gene has CDR1 MNHEY and CDR2 SMNVEV (reference sequence). CDR3 nucleotides: TGTGCCAGCAGTTCCCGGACTAGCGGGAGGGTCCTCTCAGATACGCAGTATTTT. It is translated as CASSSRTSGRVLSDTQYF.

V is TRBV2 and J is TRBJ1-2; 9 bases map to TRBD1. The ends lost 6 bases at V and 8 bases at J; junction bases unmatched: 10. This CDR3 region has 14 residues. Germline CDR1 and CDR2: SNHLY and FYNNEI. CDR3 DNA sequence: TGTGCCAGCAGGAGAGGACAGGGGACTGGCGGCTACACCTTC. Protein sequence: CASRRGQGTGGYTF.

V gene TRBV6-2 or TRBV6-3 combines with J gene TRBJ2-2; 7 nucleotides agree with TRBD1. This CDR3 comprises 16 residues. In germline, CDR1 is MNHEY, CDR2 SVGEGT. V was clipped by 5 bases and J by 4 bases; unmatched bases: 10. CDR3 coding DNA: TGTGCCAGCAGTCAACCCCAGGGGGTGGTCACCGGGGAGCTGTTTTTT. This encodes CASSQPQGVVTGELFF.

The chain is built from TRBV5-5 and TRBJ2-1; TRBD2 matches 13 bases. The CDR3 runs 15 residues. J lost 12 bases, V lost 4 bases, and 10 bases had no gene match. Germline assignment: CDR1 SGHKS and CDR2 YYEKEE (reference sequence). CDR3: CASSTGTSGTLGQFF. In DNA form, the CDR3 reads TGTGCCAGCAGCACCGGGACTAGCGGGACTTTAGGGCAGTTCTTC.

V is TRBV2 and J is TRBJ2-1; perhaps TRBD1 as D (5 bases). Trimming cost V 11 bases and J 2 bases, with 10 bases left between them. The germline CDR1 and CDR2 sequences are SNHLY and FYNNEI. The CDR3 is 12 residues long. In DNA, the CDR3 is TGTGCCTGGGGCGACACCTACAATGAGCAGTTCTTC. Translated, it gives CAWGDTYNEQFF.

The chain combines TRBV7-9 with TRBJ1-2, with 10 bases that match TRBD1. The CDR3 runs to 15 residues. V was clipped by 7 bases and J by 7 bases; unmatched bases: 12. Germline lookup yields CDR1 SEHNR and CDR2 FQNEAQ (reference sequence). The CDR3 DNA follows: TGTGCCAGCACCTCGACGACAGGGGGCGCGGCTGGCTACACCTTC. Translation gives CASTSTTGGAAGYTF.

This chain links TRBV4-2 with TRBJ1-4; 10 bases are a match to TRBD1. Germline V gene lookup returns CDR1 LGHNA and CDR2 YNFKEQ. Unmatched junction bases numbered 11, after V lost 3 bases and J lost 7 bases. CDR3 length: 17 amino acids. CDR3 protein: CASSHALRGQGIEKLFF. The DNA of the CDR3 is TGTGCCAGCAGCCATGCGTTACGGGGACAGGGGATTGAAAAACTGTTTTTT.

The chain links TRBV24-1 to TRBJ1-5, with TRBD1 identical over 10 bases. Trimming at V came to 9 bases and at J to 7 bases, leaving 11 bases not matched to a gene. The V gene's germline CDR1 is KGHDR and CDR2 SFDVKD. The CDR3 is made up of 15 amino acids. Here the CDR3 reads CATSRTGGWDQPQHF. The DNA for the CDR3 is TGTGCCACCTCTAGGACAGGGGGATGGGACCAGCCCCAGCATTTT.

V is TRBV12-3 or TRBV12-4 and J is TRBJ1-1; D is undetermined. This CDR3 has 14 residues. V shed 7 bases and J shed 0 bases, with 12 bases lying between them. CDR3 nucleotide sequence: TGTGCCAGCACCCCGACGGGAATGAACACTGAAGCTTTCTTT. This sequence encodes CASTPTGMNTEAFF.

The rearrangement links TRBV29-1 to TRBJ1-1; D remains ambiguous. Germline V gives CDR1 SQVTM, CDR2 ANQGSEA. This CDR3 has 14 residues. V was shortened by 5 bases and J by 4 bases, with 17 bases between the two germline ends. CDR3 residues: CSVLGGSVATEAFF. The DNA of the CDR3 is TGCAGCGTTCTGGGCGGCTCGGTTGCCACTGAAGCTTTCTTT.

CDR3 DNA sequence: TGCGCCAGCAGCCAGCTCGGGGACAGGGACTATGGCTACACCTTC. It encodes CASSQLGDRDYGYTF. The chain has TRBV4-1 and TRBJ1-2; 9 nucleotides match TRBD1. Germline V gives CDR1 MGHRA, CDR2 YSYEKL. The CDR3 consists of 15 residues. The junction had 5 bases not matched to a gene; V was cut back by 3 bases and J by 3 bases.

The chain has TRBV30 and TRBJ1-4; possible D gene TRBD1, 5 bases. This CDR3 comprises 15 residues. Trimming pared 4 bases from V and 5 bases from J, leaving 17 bases between. Germline V gene data show CDR1 as GTSNPN and CDR2 as SVGIG (reference sequence). DNA for the CDR3: TGTGCCTGGAAGGTGGGGGGAGGTTGGAATGAAAAACTGTTTTTT. Residues: CAWKVGGGWNEKLFF.

This clonotype has only one observation. The chain has TRBV7-2 and TRBJ1-2, with D possibly matching TRBD1 (5 bases). Trimming pared 1 base from V and 6 bases from J, leaving 9 bases between. The germline CDR1 and CDR2 sequences are SGHTA and FQGNSA. The length of the CDR3 is 13 residues. The CDR3 here is CASSLDRSDGYTF. The CDR3 bases are TGTGCCAGCAGCTTAGACAGGTCGGATGGCTACACCTTC. The variable domain in full, completed from reference TRBV7-2 and TRBJ1-2, reads GAGVSQSPSNKVTEKGKDVELRCDPISGHTALYWYRQSLGQGLEFLIYFQGNSAPDKSGLPSDRFSAERTGGSVSTLTIQRTQQEDSAVYLCASSLDRSDGYTFGSGTRLTVV.

The rearrangement links TRBV6-5 to TRBJ2-7; TRBD2 agrees at 8 bases. V shed 0 bases, J shed 3 bases, and the junction held 7 bases outside the gene matches. This CDR3 spans 16 amino acids. Germline assignment: CDR1 MNHEY and CDR2 SVGAGI. CDR3 DNA: TGTGCCAGCAGTTACTCTCTGGAGCGGGAGATCTACGAGCAGTACTTC. Encoded protein: CASSYSLEREIYEQYF.

This clonotype was found a few times. The chain links TRBV25-1 to TRBJ1-2; D might be TRBD1 (5 bases). The CDR3 is made up of 11 amino acids. The V end lost 5 bases, the J end lost 8 bases, and 9 bases lay between the germline ends. Germline assignment: CDR1 MGHDK and CDR2 SYGVNS. As DNA, the CDR3 is TGTGCCAGCAGTAACCGGGGGGGCTACACCTTC. This gives the protein CASSNRGGYTF.